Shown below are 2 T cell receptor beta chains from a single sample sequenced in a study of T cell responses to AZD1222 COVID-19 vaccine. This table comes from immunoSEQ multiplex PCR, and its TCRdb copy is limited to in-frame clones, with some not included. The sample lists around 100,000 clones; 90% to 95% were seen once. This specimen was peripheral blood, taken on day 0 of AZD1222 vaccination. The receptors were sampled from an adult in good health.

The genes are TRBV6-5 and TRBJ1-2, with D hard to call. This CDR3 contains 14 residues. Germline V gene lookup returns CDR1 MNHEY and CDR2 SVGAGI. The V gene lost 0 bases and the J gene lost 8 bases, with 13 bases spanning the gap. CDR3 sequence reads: CASSYSARVDGYTF. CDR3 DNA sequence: TGTGCCAGCAGTTACTCTGCTAGGGTGGACGGCTACACCTTC.

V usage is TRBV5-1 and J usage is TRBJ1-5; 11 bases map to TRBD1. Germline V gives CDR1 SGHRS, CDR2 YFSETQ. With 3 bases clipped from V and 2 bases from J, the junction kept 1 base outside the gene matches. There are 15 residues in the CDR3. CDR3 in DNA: TGCGCCAGCAGCTGGACAGGGGGCGGCAATCAGCCCCAGCATTTT. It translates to CASSWTGGGNQPQHF. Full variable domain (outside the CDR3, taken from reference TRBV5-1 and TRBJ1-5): KAGVTQTPRYLIKTRGQQVTLSCSPISGHRSVSWYQQTPGQGLQFLFEYFSETQRNKGNFPGRFSGRQFSNSRSEMNVSTLELGDSALYLCASSWTGGGNQPQHFGDGTRLSIL.